The 30 T cell receptor beta chains below all came from one sample that was sequenced in a study of identical twins. One entry per CDR3 protein, called by TCRdb with MiXCR from the 5' RACE reads. The repertoire holds about 200,000 distinct CDR3 sequences, with over 9.5% as singletons. The source material was memory T cells sorted from blood. These receptors originate from a man aged 50 or older in good health.

This rearrangement joins TRBV29-1 to TRBJ2-1, with 14 bases matching TRBD2. With V trimmed by 6 bases and J by 6 bases, 10 bases remained unmatched. CDR3 size: 16 residues. CDR1 and CDR2 (germline): SQVTM, ANQGSEA. CDR3 protein: CSVRPTGTSGGNEQFF. The CDR3 DNA reads as TGCAGCGTAAGGCCAACCGGGACTAGCGGGGGCAATGAGCAGTTCTTC.

The gene calls are TRBV20-1 and TRBJ2-1; TRBD1 matches 10 bases. From germline, CDR1 is DFQATT and CDR2 SNEGSKA (reference sequence). J was trimmed by 6 bases and V by 6 bases; bases with no gene match: 5. The CDR3 runs to 13 residues. CDR3: CSAGQGMGNEQFF. As DNA, the CDR3 is TGCAGTGCGGGACAGGGGATGGGCAATGAGCAGTTCTTC.

There are many counts of this clonotype. The chain has TRBV3-1 and TRBJ1-1; no definite D call. The V end was cut by 4 bases, the J end by 3 bases, with 9 bases between. CDR3 size: 13 residues. Germline-derived CDR1 and CDR2 are LGHDT and YNNKEL (reference sequence). The CDR3 DNA is TGTGCCAGCAGCCGACAACGATACACTGAAGCTTTCTTT. Protein sequence: CASSRQRYTEAFF.

This clonotype was seen repeatedly, ten times or more. The rearrangement joins TRBV11-2 to TRBJ2-7; D is undetermined. Germline CDR1 reads SGHAT; CDR2 reads FQNNGV. This CDR3 region has 13 residues. The V and J ends lost 0 bases and 6 bases respectively, with 9 bases between them. CDR3 in DNA: TGTGCCAGCAGCTTAGATCTAAGGGCCGAGCAGTACTTC. It specifies CASSLDLRAEQYF.

The chain joins TRBV4-1 to TRBJ1-1, with D perhaps matching TRBD1 (5 bases). The germline CDR1 and CDR2 sequences are MGHRA and YSYEKL. Deletions cut 11 bases from V and 1 base from J, with 23 bases between. This CDR3 has 16 residues. Written as DNA, the CDR3 is TGCGCCTCAGAGCCAAGTTGGGGCAGGCAGAACACTGAAGCTTTCTTT. Translation gives CASEPSWGRQNTEAFF.

The chain joins TRBV12-3 or TRBV12-4 to TRBJ2-7; 10 bases line up with TRBD2. V gave up 5 bases and J gave up 6 bases; unmatched junction bases: 4. The CDR3 has 13 amino acids. This chain's CDR3 is CASSSGGAAEQYF. As DNA, the CDR3 is TGTGCCAGCAGTAGCGGGGGGGCCGCCGAGCAGTACTTC.

This clonotype was detected a few times. The V and J genes are TRBV3-1 and TRBJ1-2, with D uncertain. The germline V gene encodes CDR1 LGHDT and CDR2 YNNKEL (reference sequence). Trimming pared 0 bases from V and 3 bases from J, leaving 8 bases between. This CDR3 region has 14 residues. The DNA for the CDR3 is TGTGCCAGCAGCCAAGACAGGTTTGACTATGGCTACACCTTC. Translated, it gives CASSQDRFDYGYTF.

CDR3 nucleotide sequence: TGTGCCAGCAGCAGCGACAGGGGATCCTACGAGCAGTACTTC. Translating it yields CASSSDRGSYEQYF. The gene calls are TRBV12-3 or TRBV12-4 and TRBJ2-7; 8 nucleotides line up with TRBD1. Unmatched junction bases numbered 5, after V lost 6 bases and J lost 1 base. This CDR3 has 14 residues.

Regarding this clonotype: This may be a read error, as it is one base from a much larger clone. The chain employs TRBV29-1 and TRBJ2-3, with TRBD2 identical over 7 bases. The germline V gene has CDR1 SQVTM and CDR2 ANQGSEA. The CDR3 length is 14 residues. The V gene end was trimmed by 6 bases and the J gene end by 6 bases; junction bases not matched to a gene: 12. The DNA of the CDR3 is TGCAGCGTGGGACGAGGCGGGAGATGCGATACGCAGTATTTT. It encodes CSVGRGGRCDTQYF.

This clonotype was counted a few times. The chain employs TRBV6-2 or TRBV6-3 and TRBJ2-7; TRBD2 agrees at 10 bases. Germline V CDR1 and CDR2: MNHEY, SVGEGT. This CDR3 region has 15 residues. V shed 3 bases, J shed 5 bases, and the junction held 7 bases outside the gene matches. CDR3 sequence (DNA): TGTGCCAGCAGTTATGCGAGCGGGAGGGCCCACGAGCAGTACTTC. Protein product: CASSYASGRAHEQYF.

The chain recombines TRBV7-2 with TRBJ2-1; D tentatively fits TRBD1 or TRBD2 (5 bases each). Germline loops: CDR1 SGHTA, CDR2 FQGNSA. The CDR3 extends over 15 amino acids. The ends were cut back, 5 bases at V and 3 bases at J, with 14 bases in the middle. In DNA, the CDR3 is TGTGCCAGCAGCCTACCCGGGACGGTCTACAATGAGCAGTTCTTC. Protein sequence: CASSLPGTVYNEQFF. Supplemented by reference TRBV7-2 and TRBJ2-1, the full variable domain reads GAGVSQSPSNKVTEKGKDVELRCDPISGHTALYWYRQSLGQGLEFLIYFQGNSAPDKSGLPSDRFSAERTGGSVSTLTIQRTQQEDSAVYLCASSLPGTVYNEQFFGPGTRLTVL.

This clonotype is labeled medium-sized. The CDR3 DNA sequence: TGTGCCAGCAGCTTGGGACAGTTCAACACTGAAGCTTTCTTT. Its protein is CASSLGQFNTEAFF. The chain recombines TRBV7-2 with TRBJ1-1, with TRBD1 matching 7 bases. J lost 2 bases, V lost 3 bases, and 3 bases had no gene match. Germline CDR1 SGHTA, CDR2 FQGNSA. The CDR3 sequence is 14 residues long.

The V call is TRBV7-8, the J call TRBJ2-1, with D perhaps TRBD2 (5 bases). The CDR3 length is 15 residues. In germline, CDR1 is SGHVS, CDR2 FQNEAQ. Trimming removed 1 base from V and 2 bases from J, with 9 bases in between. The CDR3 protein is CASSLVPGTYNEQFF. In DNA form, the CDR3 reads TGTGCCAGCAGCTTAGTCCCCGGGACCTACAATGAGCAGTTCTTC.

This clonotype was recorded a few times. The chain uses TRBV28 and TRBJ2-7; 7 bases align to TRBD1. V gave up 10 bases and J gave up 4 bases; unmatched junction bases: 10. The CDR3 length is 13 residues. Per germline, CDR1 MDHEN and CDR2 SYDVKM. The CDR3 loop is CATKRQGRYEQYF. DNA of the CDR3: TGTGCCACCAAGAGACAGGGTAGATACGAGCAGTACTTC.

This clonotype was observed at least ten times. The chain uses TRBV7-9 and TRBJ2-1, with TRBD2 identical over 10 bases. Germline assignment: CDR1 SEHNR and CDR2 FQNEAQ (reference sequence). This CDR3 contains 15 residues. Trimming removed 5 bases from V and 8 bases from J; junction bases left unmatched: 9. The CDR3 loop is CASSPPSGRAYEQFF. DNA for the CDR3: TGTGCCAGCAGCCCTCCCAGCGGGAGGGCGTATGAGCAGTTCTTC.

This clonotype showed up just a few times. The chain's CDR3 is CASSFGGQGVYEQYF. The CDR3 nucleotides read TGCGCCAGCAGCTTCGGCGGACAGGGAGTCTACGAGCAGTACTTC. V gene TRBV5-1 combines with J gene TRBJ2-7; 8 bases fit TRBD1. Germline CDR1 and CDR2: SGHRS and YFSETQ. CDR3 length: 15 amino acids. V shed 2 bases, J shed 3 bases, and the junction held 7 bases outside the gene matches.

A few counts support this clonotype. This chain joins TRBV9 and TRBJ2-1, with D possibly TRBD2 on 6 matching bases. This CDR3 is built from 15 residues. Trimming left V 7 bases short and J 0 bases short, with 14 bases between. The germline gives CDR1 SGDLS, CDR2 YYNGEE. This chain's CDR3 is CASCRGGSSYNEQFF. The CDR3 DNA follows: TGTGCCAGCTGCCGGGGAGGCAGCTCCTACAATGAGCAGTTCTTC.

This clonotype has a count of ten or more. The rearrangement joins TRBV4-3 to TRBJ1-4; TRBD1 is a possible D gene (5 bases). V lost 0 bases and J lost 2, with 7 bases in between. CDR1 LGHNA and CDR2 YSLEER come from the germline V gene. This CDR3 spans 15 amino acids. The CDR3 here is CASSQEGVTNEKLFF. The CDR3 DNA reads as TGCGCCAGCAGCCAAGAGGGGGTTACTAATGAAAAACTGTTTTTT.

The chain combines TRBV2 with TRBJ2-1; perhaps TRBD2 as D (5 bases). Germline V gene lookup returns CDR1 SNHLY and CDR2 FYNNEI. V was shortened by 4 bases and J by 4 bases, with 11 bases between the two germline ends. This CDR3 contains 14 residues. The CDR3 DNA reads as TGTGCCAGCAGTGCCGACTACTGGTACAATGAGCAGTTCTTC. Its protein product is CASSADYWYNEQFF.

This clonotype was found many times. The rearrangement joins TRBV12-3 or TRBV12-4 to TRBJ2-6, with TRBD1 as a possible D gene (5 bases). Trimming shortened V by 3 bases and J by 1 base, and 7 bases separated the two germline ends. The CDR3 runs to 15 residues. CDR3 DNA sequence: TGTGCCAGCAGTTTGCAGGGTTCTGGGGCCAACGTCCTGACTTTC. Amino acids: CASSLQGSGANVLTF.

This clonotype was observed at least ten times. This sequence joins TRBV20-1 and TRBJ2-1, with 12 bases aligning to TRBD2. The ends lost 0 bases at V and 5 bases at J; junction bases unmatched: 11. The CDR3 has 18 amino acids. Germline values: CDR1 DFQATT, CDR2 SNEGSKA (reference sequence). CDR3 in amino acids: CSARDHLLLAGGHNEQFF. CDR3 DNA: TGCAGTGCTAGAGATCATCTTCTACTAGCGGGGGGTCACAATGAGCAGTTCTTC.

This clonotype was recorded many times. The chain uses TRBV10-3 and TRBJ2-1, with 7 nucleotides matching TRBD1. The CDR3 sequence is 13 residues long. Germline CDR1 ENHRY, CDR2 SYGVKD. Unmatched junction bases numbered 2, after V lost 6 bases and J lost 3 bases. Written as DNA, the CDR3 is TGTGCCATCAGGGGGACAGACTACAATGAGCAGTTCTTC. This sequence encodes CAIRGTDYNEQFF.

There are a few counts of this clonotype. This rearrangement joins TRBV10-3 to TRBJ1-2, with a tentative D call TRBD1 (5 bases). CDR1 ENHRY and CDR2 SYGVKD come from the germline V gene. Trimming took off 2 bases at V and 3 bases at J, with 13 bases between the two ends. CDR3 length: 15 residues. The CDR3, as DNA: TGTGCCATCAGTGAGCCGGCAGGGCGGGACTATGGCTACACCTTC. Its protein is CAISEPAGRDYGYTF.

This clonotype was seen a few times. The chain recombines TRBV5-6 with TRBJ1-2; TRBD1 matches 8 bases. Germline V lookup: CDR1 SGHDT, CDR2 YYEEEE. The V gene end was trimmed by 2 bases and the J gene end by 4 bases; junction bases not matched to a gene: 10. The CDR3 consists of 16 residues. CDR3 coding DNA: TGTGCCAGCAGCTTAGACGAGGACAGGGCCTTCTATGGCTACACCTTC. It codes for CASSLDEDRAFYGYTF.

The rearrangement links TRBV4-2 to TRBJ1-3, with D perhaps TRBD1 (5 bases). From germline, CDR1 is LGHNA and CDR2 YNFKEQ. Trimming cost V 4 bases and J 1 base, with 14 bases left between them. The CDR3 loop spans 16 amino acids. The CDR3, as DNA: TGTGCCAGCAGCCGAGCACAGGTAGAATCTGGAAACACCATATATTTT. Protein product: CASSRAQVESGNTIYF.

This clonotype has just a few counts. The chain joins TRBV20-1 to TRBJ1-2; D is unresolved. Per the germline V gene, CDR1 is DFQATT and CDR2 is SNEGSKA (reference sequence). The CDR3 sequence is 15 residues long. V dropped 3 bases and J dropped 1 base, with 15 bases sitting between them. CDR3 sequence: CSASIPQTFNYGYTF. The CDR3 coding sequence is TGCAGTGCTAGTATCCCCCAGACCTTTAACTATGGCTACACCTTC.

The V gene is TRBV27, the J gene TRBJ2-2; TRBD2 might be the D (6 bases). Germline CDR1 reads MNHEY; CDR2 reads SMNVEV (reference sequence). Trimming cost V 6 bases and J 4 bases, with 15 bases left between them. This CDR3 has 15 amino acids. The CDR3 DNA follows: TGTGCCAGCAGCCTGCGGGACTCTTCCACCGGGGAGCTGTTTTTT. Amino acid sequence: CASSLRDSSTGELFF.

This clonotype was recorded at least ten times. The chain combines TRBV20-1 with TRBJ1-5; the D gene is possibly TRBD1 (6 bases). This CDR3 spans 18 amino acids. CDR1 DFQATT and CDR2 SNEGSKA come from the germline V gene (reference sequence). Trimming cost V 4 bases and J 0 bases, with 22 bases left between them. This CDR3 reads CSAIPGTPLRYSNQPQHF. CDR3 bases: TGCAGTGCTATTCCCGGGACACCACTCCGTTATAGCAATCAGCCCCAGCATTTT.

CDR3 loop: CASSLTGGGRADNEQFF. The CDR3 DNA is TGTGCCAGCAGCTTAACGGGGGGCGGGAGGGCCGACAATGAGCAGTTCTTC. The chain carries TRBV11-2 and TRBJ2-1, with TRBD2 matching over 9 bases. With 2 bases clipped from V and 5 bases from J, the junction kept 10 bases outside the gene matches. This CDR3 spans 17 amino acids. Germline CDR1 is SGHAT and CDR2 is FQNNGV.

This clonotype was seen ten or more times. The chain is built from TRBV7-2 and TRBJ2-1; 9 positions agree with TRBD1. The CDR3 sequence is 17 residues long. J lost 2 bases, V lost 10 bases, and 15 bases had no gene match. In germline, CDR1 is SGHTA, CDR2 FQGNSA. The CDR3 here is CATQQHRGDRAYNEQFF. The CDR3 region has the DNA TGTGCCACCCAACAACACCGGGGGGACAGGGCCTACAATGAGCAGTTCTTC.